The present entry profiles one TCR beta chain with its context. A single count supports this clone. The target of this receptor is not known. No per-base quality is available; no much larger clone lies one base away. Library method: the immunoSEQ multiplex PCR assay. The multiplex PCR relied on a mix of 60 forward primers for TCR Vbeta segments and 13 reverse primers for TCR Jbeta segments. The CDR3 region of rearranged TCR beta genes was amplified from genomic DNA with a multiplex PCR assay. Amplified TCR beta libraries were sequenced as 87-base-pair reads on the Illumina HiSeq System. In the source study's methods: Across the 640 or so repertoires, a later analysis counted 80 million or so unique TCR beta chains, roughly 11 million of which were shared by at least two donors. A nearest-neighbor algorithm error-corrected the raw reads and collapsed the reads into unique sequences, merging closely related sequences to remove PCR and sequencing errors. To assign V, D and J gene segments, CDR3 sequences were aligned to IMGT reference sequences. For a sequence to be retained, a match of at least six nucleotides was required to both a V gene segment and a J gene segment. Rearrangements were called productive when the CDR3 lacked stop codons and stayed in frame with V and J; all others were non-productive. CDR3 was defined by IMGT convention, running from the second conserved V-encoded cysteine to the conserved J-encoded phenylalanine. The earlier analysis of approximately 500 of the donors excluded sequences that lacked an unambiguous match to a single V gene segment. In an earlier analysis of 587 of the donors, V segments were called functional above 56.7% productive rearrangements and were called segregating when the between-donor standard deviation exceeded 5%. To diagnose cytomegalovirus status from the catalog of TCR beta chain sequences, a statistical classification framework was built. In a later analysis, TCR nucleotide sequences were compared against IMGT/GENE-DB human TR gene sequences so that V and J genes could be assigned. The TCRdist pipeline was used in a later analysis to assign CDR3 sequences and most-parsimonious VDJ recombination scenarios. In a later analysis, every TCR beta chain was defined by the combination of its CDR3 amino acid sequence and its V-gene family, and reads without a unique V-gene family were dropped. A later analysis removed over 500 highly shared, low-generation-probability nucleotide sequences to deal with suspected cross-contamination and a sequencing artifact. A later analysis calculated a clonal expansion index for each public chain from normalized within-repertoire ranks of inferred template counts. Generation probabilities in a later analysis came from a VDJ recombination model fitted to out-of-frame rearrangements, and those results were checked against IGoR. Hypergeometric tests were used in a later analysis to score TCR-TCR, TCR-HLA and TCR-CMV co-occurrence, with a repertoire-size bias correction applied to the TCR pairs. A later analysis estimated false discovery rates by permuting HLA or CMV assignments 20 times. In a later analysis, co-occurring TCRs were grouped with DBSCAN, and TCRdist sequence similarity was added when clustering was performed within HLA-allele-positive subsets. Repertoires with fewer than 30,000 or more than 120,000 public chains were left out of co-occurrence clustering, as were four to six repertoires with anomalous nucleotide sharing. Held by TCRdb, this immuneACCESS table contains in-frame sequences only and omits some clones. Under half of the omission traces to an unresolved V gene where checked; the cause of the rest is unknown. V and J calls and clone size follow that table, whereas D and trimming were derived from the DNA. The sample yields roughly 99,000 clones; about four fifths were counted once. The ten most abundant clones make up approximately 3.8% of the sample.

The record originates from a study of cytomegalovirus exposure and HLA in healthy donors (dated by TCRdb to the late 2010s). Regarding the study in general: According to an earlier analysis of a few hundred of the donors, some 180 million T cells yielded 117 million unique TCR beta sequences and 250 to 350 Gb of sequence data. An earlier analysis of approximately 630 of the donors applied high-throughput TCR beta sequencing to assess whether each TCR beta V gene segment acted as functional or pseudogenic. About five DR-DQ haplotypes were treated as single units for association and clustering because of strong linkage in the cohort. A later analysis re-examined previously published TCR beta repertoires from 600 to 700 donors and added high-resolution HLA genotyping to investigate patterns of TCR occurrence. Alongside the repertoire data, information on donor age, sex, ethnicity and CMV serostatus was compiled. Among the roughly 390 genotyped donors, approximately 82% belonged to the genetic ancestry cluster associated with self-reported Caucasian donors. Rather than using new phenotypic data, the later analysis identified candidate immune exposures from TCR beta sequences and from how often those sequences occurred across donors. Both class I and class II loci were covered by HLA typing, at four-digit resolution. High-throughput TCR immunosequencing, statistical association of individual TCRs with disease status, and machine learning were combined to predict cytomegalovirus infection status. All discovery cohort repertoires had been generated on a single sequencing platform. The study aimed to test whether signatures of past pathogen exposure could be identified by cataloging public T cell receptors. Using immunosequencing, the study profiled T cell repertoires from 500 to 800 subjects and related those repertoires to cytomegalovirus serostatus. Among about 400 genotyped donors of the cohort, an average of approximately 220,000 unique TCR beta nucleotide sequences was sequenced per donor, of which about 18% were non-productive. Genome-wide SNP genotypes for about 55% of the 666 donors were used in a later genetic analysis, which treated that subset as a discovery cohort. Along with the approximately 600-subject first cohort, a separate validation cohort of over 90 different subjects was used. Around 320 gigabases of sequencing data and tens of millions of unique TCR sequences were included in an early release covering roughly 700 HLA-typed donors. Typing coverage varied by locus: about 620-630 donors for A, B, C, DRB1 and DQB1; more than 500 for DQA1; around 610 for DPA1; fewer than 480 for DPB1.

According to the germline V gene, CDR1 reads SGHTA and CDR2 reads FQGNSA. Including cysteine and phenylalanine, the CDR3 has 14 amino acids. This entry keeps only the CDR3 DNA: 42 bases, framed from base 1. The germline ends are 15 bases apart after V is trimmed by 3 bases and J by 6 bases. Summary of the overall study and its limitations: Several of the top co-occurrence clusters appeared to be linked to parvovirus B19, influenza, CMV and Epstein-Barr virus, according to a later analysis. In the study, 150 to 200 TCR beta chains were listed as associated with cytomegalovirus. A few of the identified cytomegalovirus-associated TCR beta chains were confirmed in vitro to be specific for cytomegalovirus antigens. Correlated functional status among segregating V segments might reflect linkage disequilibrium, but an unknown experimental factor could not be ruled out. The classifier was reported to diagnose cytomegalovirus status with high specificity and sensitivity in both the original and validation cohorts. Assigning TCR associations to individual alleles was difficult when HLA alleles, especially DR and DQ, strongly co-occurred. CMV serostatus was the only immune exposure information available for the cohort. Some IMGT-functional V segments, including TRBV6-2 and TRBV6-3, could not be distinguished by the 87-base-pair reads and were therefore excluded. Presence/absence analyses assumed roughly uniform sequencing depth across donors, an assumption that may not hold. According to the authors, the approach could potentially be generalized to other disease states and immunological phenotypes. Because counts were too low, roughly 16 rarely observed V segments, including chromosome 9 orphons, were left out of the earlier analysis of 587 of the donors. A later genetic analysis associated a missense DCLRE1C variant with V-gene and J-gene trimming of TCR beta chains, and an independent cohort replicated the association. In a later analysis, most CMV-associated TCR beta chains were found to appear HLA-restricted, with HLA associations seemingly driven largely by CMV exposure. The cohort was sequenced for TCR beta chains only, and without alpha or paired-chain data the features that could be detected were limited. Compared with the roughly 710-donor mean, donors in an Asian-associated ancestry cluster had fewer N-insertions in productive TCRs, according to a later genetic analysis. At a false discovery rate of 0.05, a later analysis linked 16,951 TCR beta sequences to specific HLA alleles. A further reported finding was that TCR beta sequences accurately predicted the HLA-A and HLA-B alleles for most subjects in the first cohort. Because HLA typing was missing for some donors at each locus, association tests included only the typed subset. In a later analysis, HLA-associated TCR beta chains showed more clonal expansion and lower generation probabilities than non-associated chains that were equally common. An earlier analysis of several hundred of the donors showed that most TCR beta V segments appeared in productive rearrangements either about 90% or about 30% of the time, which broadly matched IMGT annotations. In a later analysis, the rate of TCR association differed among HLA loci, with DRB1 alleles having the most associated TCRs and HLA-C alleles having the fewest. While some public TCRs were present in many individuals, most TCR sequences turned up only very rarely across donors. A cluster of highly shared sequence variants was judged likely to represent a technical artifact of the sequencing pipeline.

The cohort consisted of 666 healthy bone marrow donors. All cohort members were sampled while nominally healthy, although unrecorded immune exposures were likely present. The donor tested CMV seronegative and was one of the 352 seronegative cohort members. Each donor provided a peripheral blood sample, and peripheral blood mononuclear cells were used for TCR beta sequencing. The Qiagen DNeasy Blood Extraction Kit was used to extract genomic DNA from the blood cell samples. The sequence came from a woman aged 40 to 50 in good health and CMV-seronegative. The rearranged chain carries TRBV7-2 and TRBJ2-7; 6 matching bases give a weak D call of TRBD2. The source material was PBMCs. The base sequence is TGTGCCAGCAGCTTTAAAGGAGGGTCCGGCGAGCAGTACTTC. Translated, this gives CASSFKGGSGEQYF.